Below, 32 T cell receptor beta chains from the same sample are listed, as sequenced in a study of control samples from healthy donors and cancer patients. Profiling relied on immunoSEQ multiplex PCR, and the TCRdb table lists in-frame clones only, not all of them. The sample shows roughly 160,000 clones, around 94% of them seen only once. Sequencing used PBMCs. Receptor source: a man aged 55 to 70 with colorectal cancer.

This sequence joins TRBV7-9 and TRBJ2-3; D gene ambiguous. V dropped 5 bases and J dropped 2 bases, with 11 bases sitting between them. Germline V lookup: CDR1 SEHNR, CDR2 FQNEAQ (reference sequence). The CDR3 runs 14 residues. The CDR3 reads CASSPTASTDTQYF. The CDR3 bases are TGTGCCAGCAGCCCTACAGCTTCCACAGATACGCAGTATTTT.

The chain is built from TRBV4-3 and TRBJ1-4, with D possibly being TRBD1 (6 bases). V dropped 0 bases and J dropped 6 bases, with 14 bases sitting between them. Germline CDR1 and CDR2: LGHNA and YSLEER. The CDR3 sequence is 16 residues long. CDR3 sequence (DNA): TGCGCCAGCAGCCAAGATCATAACAGGGCAGATGAAAAACTGTTTTTT. Encoded protein: CASSQDHNRADEKLFF.

The CDR3: CAWSPGQGTGNTIYF. In nucleotides, the CDR3 is TGTGCCTGGAGTCCGGGACAGGGGACTGGAAACACCATATATTTT. The J gene is TRBJ1-3, the V gene TRBV30, with 10 positions matching TRBD1. The V and J ends lost 2 bases and 2 bases, in that order; junction bases with no gene match: 3. This CDR3 spans 15 amino acids. The germline V gene encodes CDR1 GTSNPN and CDR2 SVGIG (reference sequence).

The rearrangement uses TRBV27 and TRBJ2-5; 8 nucleotides agree with TRBD2. The CDR3 has 16 amino acids. Germline assignment: CDR1 MNHEY and CDR2 SMNVEV (reference sequence). V dropped 5 bases and J dropped 0; count of bases not matched to a gene: 8. The CDR3 spells CASSPSAGDYQETQYF. CDR3 in DNA: TGTGCCAGCAGTCCTTCAGCGGGAGATTACCAAGAGACCCAGTACTTC.

The V call is TRBV19, the J call TRBJ1-1; 9 positions agree with TRBD1. Losses at the gene ends were 7 bases for V and 1 base for J; bases not matched to a gene: 7. The germline V gene has CDR1 LNHDA and CDR2 SQIVND (reference sequence). CDR3 length equals 15 residues. Written as DNA, the CDR3 is TGTGCCAGTAAGCGAGGGGGACAGGGGAACACTGAAGCTTTCTTT. Translated, it gives CASKRGGQGNTEAFF.

J is TRBJ1-4 and V is TRBV2, with 9 bases lining up with TRBD1. The trim removed 0 bases at V and 5 bases at J, leaving 4 bases unmatched. The CDR3 has 16 residues. CDR1 SNHLY and CDR2 FYNNEI come from the germline V gene. DNA for the CDR3: TGTGCCAGCAGTGAAGCCCGGGACAGGGAGAATGAAAAACTGTTTTTT. This codes for CASSEARDRENEKLFF.

This chain connects TRBV7-6 to TRBJ1-1; TRBD1 is a possible D gene (6 bases). V dropped 5 bases and J dropped 7 bases, with 17 bases sitting between them. Germline lookup yields CDR1 SGHVS and CDR2 FNYEAQ. The CDR3 totals 14 residues. CDR3 bases: TGTGCCAGCAGCCCGCGGACAGATAGCGGTGAAGCTTTCTTT. The encoded protein is CASSPRTDSGEAFF.

V usage is TRBV7-2 and J usage is TRBJ1-5; no reliable D call. This CDR3 spans 15 amino acids. The germline gives CDR1 SGHTA, CDR2 FQGNSA. Trimming shortened V by 2 bases and J by 2 bases, and 10 bases separated the two germline ends. The CDR3 reads CASSLRLEGNQPQHF. DNA for the CDR3: TGTGCCAGCAGCTTAAGGTTAGAGGGCAATCAGCCCCAGCATTTT.

The rearrangement links TRBV7-9 to TRBJ1-5, with D perhaps matching TRBD1 (6 bases). The CDR3 has 15 residues. The germline V gene has CDR1 SEHNR and CDR2 FQNEAQ (reference sequence). Trimming stripped 4 bases from V and 7 bases from J, with 17 bases between. The CDR3 DNA follows: TGTGCCAGCAGCTCTGGCAGGGGCATCGACCAGCCCCAGCATTTT. Encoded protein: CASSSGRGIDQPQHF.

The rearrangement joins TRBV3-1 (or the pseudogene TRBV3-2) to TRBJ1-1; D ambiguous. Trimming shortened V by 0 bases and J by 0 bases, and 5 bases separated the two germline ends. The CDR3 totals 14 residues. CDR1 is LGHDT, CDR2 YNNKEL, per germline (reference sequence). The CDR3: CASSQEAVNTEAFF. In DNA, the CDR3 is TGTGCCAGCAGCCAAGAGGCGGTGAACACTGAAGCTTTCTTT.

The chain uses TRBV18 and TRBJ2-3; no clear D gene. The ends were cut back, 5 bases at V and 0 bases at J, with 6 bases in the middle. The CDR3 extends over 13 amino acids. CDR1 KGHSH and CDR2 LQKENI come from the germline V gene. CDR3 residues: CASSSDSTDTQYF. The CDR3 bases are TGTGCCAGCTCATCGGACAGCACAGATACGCAGTATTTT.

This chain connects TRBV6-1 to TRBJ1-2; D possibly corresponds to TRBD1 (5 bases). Germline loops: CDR1 MNHNS, CDR2 SASEGT. This CDR3 has 15 residues. V gave up 2 bases and J gave up 3 bases, with 13 bases separating them. CDR3 sequence reads: CASSELETDYYGYTF. The CDR3 bases are TGTGCCAGCAGTGAACTTGAGACAGACTACTATGGCTACACCTTC.

This rearrangement joins TRBV12-3 or TRBV12-4 to TRBJ1-2, with D maybe TRBD1 (5 bases). The CDR3 spans 13 residues. The ends were cut back, 6 bases at V and 1 base at J, with 9 bases in the middle. CDR3 amino acids: CASSHTGNYGYTF. The CDR3 coding sequence is TGTGCCAGCAGCCATACAGGTAACTATGGCTACACCTTC.

The V call is TRBV10-3, the J call TRBJ2-7; possibly TRBD2 for D (6 bases). This CDR3 contains 15 residues. The V end was cut by 0 bases, the J end by 5 bases, with 14 bases between. Germline assignment: CDR1 ENHRY and CDR2 SYGVKD. CDR3 sequence reads: CAISESEGTFDEQYF. The CDR3 DNA reads TGTGCCATCAGTGAGTCGGAGGGCACGTTCGACGAGCAGTACTTC.

The chain couples TRBV14 to TRBJ2-2; TRBD1 might be the D (5 bases). Germline V CDR1 and CDR2: SGHDN, FVKESK. The CDR3 is 14 amino acids. V dropped 2 bases and J dropped 6 bases, with 10 bases sitting between them. CDR3 sequence reads: CASSQQGRAGELFF. The CDR3 DNA reads TGTGCCAGCAGCCAACAGGGTAGGGCCGGGGAGCTGTTTTTT.

The rearrangement joins TRBV6-5 to TRBJ1-2; a possible D gene is TRBD1 (6 bases). The CDR3 is made up of 15 amino acids. CDR1 is MNHEY, CDR2 SVGAGI, per germline. V lost 5 bases, J lost 2 bases, and 15 bases lay in between. In DNA, the CDR3 is TGTGCCAGCAGTCTCCAGGGGAGTGGGAACTATGGCTACACCTTC. Encoded protein: CASSLQGSGNYGYTF.

CDR3 loop: CASSIPPYWTEAFF. The CDR3 DNA is TGTGCCAGTAGTATACCCCCGTATTGGACTGAAGCTTTCTTT. The chain is built from TRBV19 and TRBJ1-1; D is unclear. Germline CDR1 reads LNHDA; CDR2 reads SQIVND (reference sequence). The CDR3 totals 14 residues. The V gene lost 2 bases and the J gene lost 5 bases, with 12 bases spanning the gap.

The chain joins TRBV5-4 to TRBJ2-5; D may match TRBD1 or TRBD2 (7 bases each). Trimming removed 0 bases at V and 0 bases at J, with 12 bases between. The CDR3 totals 16 residues. CDR1 and CDR2 from the germline V gene are SGHNT and YYREEE (reference sequence). CDR3 DNA sequence: TGTGCCAGCAGCTTGGAGACAGGGACTAACCAAGAGACCCAGTACTTC. It encodes CASSLETGTNQETQYF. Complete variable domain (other parts from reference TRBV5-4 and TRBJ2-5): ETGVTQSPTHLIKTRGQQVTLRCSSQSGHNTVSWYQQALGQGPQFIFQYYREEENGRGNFPPRFSGLQFPNYSSELNVNALELDDSALYLCASSLETGTNQETQYFGPGTRLLVL.

This rearrangement joins TRBV3-1 (or the pseudogene TRBV3-2) to TRBJ1-1; the D gene is possibly TRBD1 (6 bases). Trimming removed 4 bases from V and 4 bases from J, with 16 bases in between. Germline CDR1 and CDR2: LGHDT and YNNKEL (reference sequence). The CDR3 consists of 15 residues. The CDR3 coding sequence is TGTGCCAGCAGCCCCTCCGGCGGAGGGGGCACTGAAGCTTTCTTT. Residues: CASSPSGGGGTEAFF.

V and J are TRBV5-6 and TRBJ1-2; no clear D. The V end lost 3 bases, the J end lost 5 bases, and 11 bases lay between the germline ends. Per the germline V gene, CDR1 is SGHDT and CDR2 is YYEEEE. The CDR3 has 13 amino acids. This chain's CDR3 is CASSYGEGYGYTF. DNA for the CDR3: TGTGCCAGCAGCTACGGGGAAGGGTATGGCTACACCTTC.

The V and J genes are TRBV3-1 (or the pseudogene TRBV3-2) and TRBJ2-5; 9 nucleotides agree with TRBD2. The CDR3 covers 15 residues. The V gene's germline CDR1 is LGHDT and CDR2 YNNKEL (reference sequence). J was trimmed by 7 bases and V by 4 bases; bases with no gene match: 10. The CDR3 sequence: CASSPPAGGGGTQYF. CDR3 DNA sequence: TGTGCCAGCAGCCCCCCAGCGGGGGGCGGGGGGACCCAGTACTTC.

A few counts support this clone. CDR3 sequence (DNA): TGTGCCAGCAGCCCGCTGTATCGGGCCGCTAATTCACCCCTCCACTTT. It codes for CASSPLYRAANSPLHF. The V and J genes are TRBV7-9 and TRBJ1-6; D is unclear. Germline V gives CDR1 SEHNR, CDR2 FQNEAQ (reference sequence). The length of the CDR3 is 16 residues. V was clipped by 5 bases and J by 6 bases, with 17 bases between them.

The genes are TRBV7-6 and TRBJ2-6, with D possibly called TRBD1 or TRBD2 (6 bases each). Trimming left V 0 bases short and J 2 bases short, with 14 bases between. Germline V gene data show CDR1 as SGHVS and CDR2 as FNYEAQ. This CDR3 spans 18 amino acids. The CDR3 DNA reads as TGTGCCAGCAGCTTAGCGGAATACGGGGGCCCTGGGGCCAACGTCCTGACTTTC. Translating it yields CASSLAEYGGPGANVLTF.

The CDR3: CASDSRRNNSPLHF. In DNA, the CDR3 is TGTGCCAGTGATTCCCGGCGCAATAATTCACCCCTCCACTTT. The rearrangement uses TRBV2 and TRBJ1-6; D uncertain. Trimming removed 9 bases from V and 5 bases from J, with 14 bases in between. The CDR3 contains 14 residues. Germline V lookup: CDR1 SNHLY, CDR2 FYNNEI.

This clone has only one observation. The rearrangement links TRBV4-2 to TRBJ1-1, with a possible D match to TRBD1 (6 bases). The CDR3 loop spans 14 amino acids. Trimming removed 4 bases at V and 0 bases at J, with 9 bases between. In germline, CDR1 is LGHNA, CDR2 YNFKEQ. CDR3 region: CASSPRTVNTEAFF. For the CDR3, the DNA is TGTGCCAGCAGCCCCCGGACAGTGAACACTGAAGCTTTCTTT.

The rearrangement joins TRBV19 to TRBJ1-2, with D unresolved. Germline CDR1 and CDR2: LNHDA and SQIVND (reference sequence). Trimming removed 3 bases from V and 3 bases from J, with 14 bases in between. The CDR3 has 15 amino acids. The CDR3 here is CASSIWKGLDYGYTF. CDR3 sequence (DNA): TGTGCCAGTAGTATCTGGAAGGGTCTGGACTATGGCTACACCTTC.

A single count supports this clone. The chain has TRBV4-1 and TRBJ2-7; TRBD1 matches 7 bases. Germline V gene lookup returns CDR1 MGHRA and CDR2 YSYEKL. The V gene end was trimmed by 1 base and the J gene end by 3 bases; junction bases not matched to a gene: 3. CDR3 size: 14 residues. The CDR3 loop is CASSQGQGIYEQYF. The CDR3 DNA reads TGCGCCAGCAGCCAAGGACAGGGAATCTACGAGCAGTACTTC.

The rearrangement uses TRBV5-1 and TRBJ2-7, with D possibly being TRBD1 (7 bases). Trimming took 3 bases from V and 0 from J, leaving 13 bases between them. Germline assignment: CDR1 SGHRS and CDR2 YFSETQ. This CDR3 is built from 15 residues. CDR3 DNA sequence: TGCGCCAGCAGCTCGCAGGGGGGAAGCTCCTACGAGCAGTACTTC. Its translation is CASSSQGGSSYEQYF.

The gene calls are TRBV5-1 and TRBJ2-2; D gene unclear. The V gene lost 4 bases and the J gene lost 4 bases, with 14 bases spanning the gap. The CDR3 covers 15 residues. Germline V CDR1 and CDR2: SGHRS, YFSETQ. In nucleotides, the CDR3 is TGCGCCAGCAGCACTTCTCTAGGATTCACCGGGGAGCTGTTTTTT. Its protein product is CASSTSLGFTGELFF.

The genes are TRBV11-3 and TRBJ2-2; TRBD1 agrees at 8 bases. The CDR3 loop spans 15 amino acids. Germline CDR1 reads SGHNT; CDR2 reads YENEEA. The J segment lost 5 bases and the V segment lost 5 bases, leaving 7 bases of the junction unmatched. The CDR3 DNA reads as TGTGCCAGCAGCCCGCGGACAGGGAAAACCGGGGAGCTGTTTTTT. Its protein is CASSPRTGKTGELFF. Based on the CDR3 plus reference TRBV11-3 and TRBJ2-2, the full variable domain is EAGVVQSPRYKIIEKKQPVAFWCNPISGHNTLYWYLQNLGQGPELLIRYENEEAVDDSQLPKDRFSAERLKGVDSTLKIQPAELGDSAVYLCASSPRTGKTGELFFGEGSRLTVL.

The chain employs TRBV5-1 and TRBJ2-1; TRBD2 aligns across 11 bases. Germline CDR1 reads SGHRS; CDR2 reads YFSETQ. The CDR3 runs 15 residues. Trimming took 4 bases from V and 2 from J; bases not matched to a gene: 2. The CDR3 coding sequence is TGCGCCAGCAGCCCGGGACTAGCGGCCTACAATGAGCAGTTCTTC. Amino acid sequence: CASSPGLAAYNEQFF. Full variable domain (remainder filled in from reference TRBV5-1 and TRBJ2-1): KAGVTQTPRYLIKTRGQQVTLSCSPISGHRSVSWYQQTPGQGLQFLFEYFSETQRNKGNFPGRFSGRQFSNSRSEMNVSTLELGDSALYLCASSPGLAAYNEQFFGPGTRLTVL.

The V call is TRBV20-1, the J call TRBJ2-5, with D possibly matching TRBD1 (6 bases). This CDR3 spans 11 amino acids. In germline, CDR1 is DFQATT, CDR2 SNEGSKA (reference sequence). Trimming took 6 bases from V and 5 from J, leaving 10 bases between them. The DNA of the CDR3 is TGCAGTGCACCGCAGGGGGAGACCCAGTACTTC. It encodes CSAPQGETQYF.